This T cell receptor (beta chain) is drawn from a study of CXCR3-negative and CXCR3-positive naive CD8 T cells. Findings and limits, study-wide: Memory CD8+ cells showed much lower diversity, while both naive subsets were comparably high. Comparison of naive CXCR3-negative and CXCR3-positive cells revealed similar TRBV-TRBJ usage, while memory cells differed. The TRB CDR3s that CXCR3-positive naive cells carried were more hydrophobic than those of CXCR3-negative naive cells.

To note about this clonotype: The antigen is unknown.

The germline gives CDR1 SQVTM, CDR2 ANQGSEA. CDR3 length: 13 amino acids. UMI labels and 5' RACE were used to prepare the TRB cDNA libraries. Following a re-call of the 5' RACE reads, TCRdb has one entry per CDR3 protein and lacks DNA. The sample has around 150,000 distinct CDR3 sequences. Naive CD8+ T cells showed a CD45RO-CCR7+CD27+CD95- phenotype. This TCR was sampled from a human donor in good health. Some clones in this sample may be carry-over from other donors' samples. The sample comprised naive CXCR3+ CD8+ T cells from blood. This sample's subset: CD45RO-CCR7+CD27+CD95- naive CD8+ T cells expressing CXCR3 (TNR3+). This sequence joins TRBV29-1 and TRBJ2-1; TCRdb selects TRBD1, and the lack of DNA leaves this call unchecked. The CDR3: CSVVCDSDNEQFF.